These T cell receptor beta chains were read from a single sample in a study of identical twins. In TCRdb, the 5' RACE reads were re-called with MiXCR into one record per CDR3 protein. The table shows 600,000 to 700,000 distinct CDR3 sequences, with about 20% occurring only once. These data were likewise used in another study, on T cells expressing NK-cell markers.

Sequenced material: PBMCs. The origin of the receptors is a woman between 18 and 29 years old in good health. CDR3s include the opening cysteine and the closing phenylalanine or tryptophan. The D gene is left open where the match is weak. Size is omitted from some rows. Given values are once, few, many or a class for expanded clones.

- many TRBJ1-5 TRBV12-3/TRBV12-4 TGTGCCAGCAGTGCACTTCGCCAGCCCCAGCATTTT CASSALRQPQHF
- - TRBJ2-2 TRBV9 TGTGCCAGCAGCCTCGGGGTTCCGGCCACCGGGGAGCTGTTTTTT CASSLGVPATGELFF
TRBD2 few TRBJ2-3 TRBV28 TGTGCCAGCAGTTTTGGGACTAGACCAGATACGCAGTATTTT CASSFGTRPDTQYF
- - TRBJ2-5 TRBV5-5 TGTGCCAGCAGCTTGGTAGGGCTAGCTATCCAGTACTTC CASSLVGLAIQYF
- - TRBJ2-3 TRBV12-3/TRBV12-4 TGTGCCAGCAGTTTTGGCGGATACTCTAGCACAGATACGCAGTATTTT CASSFGGYSSTDTQYF
- few TRBJ2-1 TRBV5-1 TGCGCCAGCAGCTTGGGGCGGGCCCCAGGGAATGAGCAGTTCTTC CASSLGRAPGNEQFF
TRBD2 few TRBJ2-7 TRBV20-1 TGCAGTGCTAGACACGGGACTAGCTACGAGCAGTACTTC CSARHGTSYEQYF
- - TRBJ2-1 TRBV7-2 TGTGCCAGCAGCTTATATTACCCTGAGCAGTTCTTC CASSLYYPEQFF
- - TRBJ1-5 TRBV9 TGTGCCAGCAGCGCAACGCCGTATGGGAATCAGCCCCAGCATTTT CASSATPYGNQPQHF
TRBD1 - TRBJ2-2 TRBV15 TGTGCCACCAGCTCCCCTGGGACAGGGCAAACCGGGGAGCTGTTTTTT CATSSPGTGQTGELFF
TRBD1 - TRBJ2-2 TRBV7-6 TGTGCCAGCAGCTTAGTCCCCTCGAACAGGGGGCGTAGTTCCGGGGAGCTGTTTTTT CASSLVPSNRGRSSGELFF
TRBD1 few TRBJ1-1 TRBV5-1 TGCGCCAGCAGCGCGTTCGACAGGGTGAACACTGAAGCTTTCTTT CASSAFDRVNTEAFF
- - TRBJ1-4 TRBV20-1 TGCAGTGCTAGGCACGGTTCGAATGAAAAACTGTTTTTT CSARHGSNEKLFF
- few TRBJ2-3 TRBV30 TGTGCCTGGCACCGGGCCTCGGGGGCAGATACGCAGTATTTT CAWHRASGADTQYF
- - TRBJ2-5 TRBV29-1 TGCAGCGTTGAACGCGGTTTTCAAGAGACCCAGTACTTC CSVERGFQETQYF
TRBD2 - TRBJ2-1 TRBV18 TGTGCCAGCTCACCTCCTAGCGGGGGGGGTTCGCGGGAGCAGTTCTTC CASSPPSGGGSREQFF
TRBD1 few TRBJ1-5 TRBV3-1 TGTGCCAGCGGACCCGACAGGGGTGTACAGCCCCAGCATTTT CASGPDRGVQPQHF
TRBD1 few TRBJ1-1 TRBV25-1 TGTGCCAGCAAGGACAGGGGGGAATTTACTGAAGCTTTCTTT CASKDRGEFTEAFF
TRBD1 few TRBJ2-7 TRBV29-1 TGCAGCGTTCCGGGACAGGGGGCGCGGGAGCAGTACTTC CSVPGQGAREQYF
TRBD1 many TRBJ2-7 TRBV10-3 TGTGCCATCAATGATGGGTTAAGGACAGGGAGCTACGAGCAGTACTTC CAINDGLRTGSYEQYF
TRBD1 - TRBJ2-7 TRBV20-1 TGCAGTTACTACAGGGGAATGGTGCAGTACTTC CSYYRGMVQYF
- - TRBJ1-4 TRBV7-9 TGTGCCAGCAGCTCCCACAGTCAAAATGAAAAACTGTTTTTT CASSSHSQNEKLFF
TRBD2 many TRBJ2-2 TRBV2 TGTGCCACCTCTAGCGGGAGCGGGGAGCTGTTTTTT CATSSGSGELFF
TRBD1 - TRBJ2-7 TRBV18 TGTGCCAGCTCACCGACCGGGACAGGGATTGGCGAGCAGTACTTC CASSPTGTGIGEQYF
TRBD2 few TRBJ2-1 TRBV11-2 TGTGCCAGCAGCTTCGGGGGGGCTAGCCCCTACAATGAGCAGTTCTTC CASSFGGASPYNEQFF
TRBD2 few TRBJ2-5 TRBV20-1 TGCAGTGCTAGACAACTAGCGAGGGAGACCCAGTACTTC CSARQLARETQYF
- - TRBJ1-2 TRBV9 TGTGCCAGCAGCTCCCGGGCGAGAGGCTACACCTTC CASSSRARGYTF
TRBD2 few TRBJ2-1 TRBV11-1 TGTGCCAGCAGTTCCCCGACCCATAGCGGGAGCTCCTACAATGAGCAGTTCTTC CASSSPTHSGSSYNEQFF
- - TRBJ1-2 TRBV3-1 TGTGCCAGCAGCCAGACGAACCAGGGTTACAACTATGGCTACACCTTC CASSQTNQGYNYGYTF
TRBD2 few TRBJ2-7 TRBV2 TGTGCCAGCAGAATTCTAGCGGGACAAACCTACGAGCAGTACTTC CASRILAGQTYEQYF
TRBD2 few TRBJ2-1 TRBV20-1 TGCAGTGCTAGCGTGGCGGGAGGGCCCTATGAGCAGTTCTTC CSASVAGGPYEQFF
TRBD2 - TRBJ2-1 TRBV10-3 TGTGCCATCAGGCAGGGACTAGCGGGGGTCTATGAGCAGTTCTTC CAIRQGLAGVYEQFF
TRBD1 - TRBJ1-1 TRBV12-3/TRBV12-4 TGTGCCAGCAGTGGACAGGTCTTGAACACTGAAGCTTTCTTT CASSGQVLNTEAFF
- - TRBJ2-5 TRBV20-1 TGCAGTGCAACCCCGGGCCGCCTCCAAGAGACCCAGTACTTC CSATPGRLQETQYF
TRBD1 few TRBJ2-3 TRBV28 TGTGCCAGCAGGTACAGGGGACAAGATACGCAGTATTTT CASRYRGQDTQYF
- - TRBJ2-7 TRBV20-1 TGCAGTGCTAAGGACGGGATGCAGTACTTC CSAKDGMQYF
TRBD1 - TRBJ1-6 TRBV5-6 TGTGCCAGCAGCAGAAGGACAGGTTGGACACCCCTCCACTTT CASSRRTGWTPLHF
- few TRBJ1-2 TRBV10-3 TGTGCCATCAGTGACCCCAAAGAGGGCTACACCTTC CAISDPKEGYTF
TRBD1 few TRBJ1-2 TRBV7-9 TGTGCCAGCAGCCCGCCGGGACAGGGGGCAGGTGGCTACACCTTC CASSPPGQGAGGYTF
- - TRBJ2-5 TRBV5-6 TGTGCCAGCAGCTTGTTGATGAGTAGGGGGACCCAGTACTTC CASSLLMSRGTQYF
- few TRBJ2-3 TRBV5-1 TGCGCCACCGCGGGACGTGGGGGAGATACGCAGTATTTT CATAGRGGDTQYF
TRBD2 - TRBJ2-1 TRBV5-1 TGCGCCAGCAGCCATGGGACTAGCGGGTCAAGCTCCTACAATGAGCAGTTCTTC CASSHGTSGSSSYNEQFF
- - TRBJ2-3 TRBV24-1 TGTGCCACCAGTTCTTCGGATGGGGTCAAGTATTTT CATSSSDGVKYF
- few TRBJ2-2 TRBV29-1 TGCAGCGTTGACCAAGGGGCGGGCGGGGAGCTGTTTTTT CSVDQGAGGELFF
- many TRBJ2-7 TRBV5-1 TGCGCCAGCAGGAGACAGGAGTCCTACGAGCAGTACTTC CASRRQESYEQYF
TRBD1 few TRBJ2-1 TRBV27 TGTGCCAGCAGTGCTCTCGGGACAGGGGGCTTCTATGAGCAGTTCTTC CASSALGTGGFYEQFF
- - TRBJ2-3 TRBV7-9 TGTGCCAGCAGCGTCGATTGGGGGAGCACAGATACGCAGTATTTT CASSVDWGSTDTQYF
- few TRBJ2-7 TRBV10-3 TGTGCCATCAGTGAGGACAGCTCCTACGAGCAGTACTTC CAISEDSSYEQYF
TRBD2 - TRBJ2-3 TRBV7-3 TGTGCCAGCAGCTTTAGCGGGGGCTTCACAGATACGCAGTATTTT CASSFSGGFTDTQYF
- - TRBJ2-7 TRBV4-3 TGCGCCAGCAGCCAAGATTCGAGTAGGTACTACGAGCAGTACTTC CASSQDSSRYYEQYF
- - TRBJ2-1 TRBV5-1 TGCGCCAGCAGCTCCCGTGGACTAAGAAATGAGCAGTTCTTC CASSSRGLRNEQFF
- - TRBJ2-7 TRBV5-1 TGCGCCAGCGGGGGGGACAGCTACGAGCAGTACTTC CASGGDSYEQYF